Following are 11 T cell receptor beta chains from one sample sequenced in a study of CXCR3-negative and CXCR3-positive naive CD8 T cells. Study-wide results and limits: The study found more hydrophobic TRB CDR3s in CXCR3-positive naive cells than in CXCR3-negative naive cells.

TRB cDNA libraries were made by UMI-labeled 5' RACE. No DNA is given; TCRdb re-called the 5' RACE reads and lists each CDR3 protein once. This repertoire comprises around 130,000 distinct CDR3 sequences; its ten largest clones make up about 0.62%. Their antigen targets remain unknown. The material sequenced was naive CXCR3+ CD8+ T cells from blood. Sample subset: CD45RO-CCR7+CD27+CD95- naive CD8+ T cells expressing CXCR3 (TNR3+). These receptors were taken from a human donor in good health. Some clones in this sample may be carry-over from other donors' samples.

The CDR3 here is CANRHGENAEAFF. The rearrangement uses TRBV10-1 and TRBJ1-1; TCRdb lists TRBD1, though no DNA is available to test this call. Germline-derived CDR1 and CDR2 are WNHNN and SYGVQD (reference sequence). This CDR3 region has 13 residues.

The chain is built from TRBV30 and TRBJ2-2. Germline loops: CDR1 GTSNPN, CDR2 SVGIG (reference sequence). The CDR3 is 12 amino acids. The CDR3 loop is CAWSFSTGELFF.

The CDR3 spells CASSSGVIDTEAFF. V usage is TRBV5-1 and J usage is TRBJ1-1. Germline V lookup: CDR1 SGHRS, CDR2 YFSETQ. The length of the CDR3 is 14 residues.

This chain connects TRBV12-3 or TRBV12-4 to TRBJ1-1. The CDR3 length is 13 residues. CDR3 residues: CASSLGDYTEAFF.

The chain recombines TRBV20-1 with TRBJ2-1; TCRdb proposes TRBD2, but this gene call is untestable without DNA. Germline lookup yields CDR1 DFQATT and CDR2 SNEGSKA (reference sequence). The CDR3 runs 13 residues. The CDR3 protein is CSARLAGGAGQFF.

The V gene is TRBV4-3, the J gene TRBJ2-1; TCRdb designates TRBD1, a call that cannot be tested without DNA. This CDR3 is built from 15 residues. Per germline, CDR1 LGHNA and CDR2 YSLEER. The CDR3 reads CASSQVGGSYNEQFF.

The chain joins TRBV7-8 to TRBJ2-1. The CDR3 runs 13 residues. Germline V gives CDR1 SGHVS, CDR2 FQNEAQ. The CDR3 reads CASSLEIAWEQFF.

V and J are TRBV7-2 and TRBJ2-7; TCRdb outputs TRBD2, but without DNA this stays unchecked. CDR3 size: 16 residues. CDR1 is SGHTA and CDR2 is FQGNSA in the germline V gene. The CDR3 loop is CASSPWSSGPGYEQYF.

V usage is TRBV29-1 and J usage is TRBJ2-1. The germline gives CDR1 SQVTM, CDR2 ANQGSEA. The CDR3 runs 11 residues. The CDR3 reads CSVIQSNEQFF.

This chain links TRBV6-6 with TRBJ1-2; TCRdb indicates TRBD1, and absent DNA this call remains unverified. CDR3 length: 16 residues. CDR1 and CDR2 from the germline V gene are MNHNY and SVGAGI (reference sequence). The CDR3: CASSYSGQGMLSGYTF.

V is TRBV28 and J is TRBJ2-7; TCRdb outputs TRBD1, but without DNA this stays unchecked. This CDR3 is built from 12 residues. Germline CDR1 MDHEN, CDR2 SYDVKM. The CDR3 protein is CASSFQGGEQYF.